This T cell receptor (beta chain) was retrieved from a study of monozygotic twins with inflammatory bowel disease. TCRdb reanalyzed the 5' RACE reads, giving one entry per CDR3 protein sequence and no DNA. The table for this sample gives about 300,000 distinct CDR3 sequences. This CDR3 is built from 14 residues. The sequence was collected from a human donor with ulcerative colitis or Crohn's disease, or a healthy co-twin of an affected twin (not recorded which). Sequencing used blood. The chain employs TRBV12-3 or TRBV12-4 and TRBJ2-2; TCRdb's D call, TRBD2, is unchecked because there is no DNA. The CDR3 spells CASSFQRGTGELFF.